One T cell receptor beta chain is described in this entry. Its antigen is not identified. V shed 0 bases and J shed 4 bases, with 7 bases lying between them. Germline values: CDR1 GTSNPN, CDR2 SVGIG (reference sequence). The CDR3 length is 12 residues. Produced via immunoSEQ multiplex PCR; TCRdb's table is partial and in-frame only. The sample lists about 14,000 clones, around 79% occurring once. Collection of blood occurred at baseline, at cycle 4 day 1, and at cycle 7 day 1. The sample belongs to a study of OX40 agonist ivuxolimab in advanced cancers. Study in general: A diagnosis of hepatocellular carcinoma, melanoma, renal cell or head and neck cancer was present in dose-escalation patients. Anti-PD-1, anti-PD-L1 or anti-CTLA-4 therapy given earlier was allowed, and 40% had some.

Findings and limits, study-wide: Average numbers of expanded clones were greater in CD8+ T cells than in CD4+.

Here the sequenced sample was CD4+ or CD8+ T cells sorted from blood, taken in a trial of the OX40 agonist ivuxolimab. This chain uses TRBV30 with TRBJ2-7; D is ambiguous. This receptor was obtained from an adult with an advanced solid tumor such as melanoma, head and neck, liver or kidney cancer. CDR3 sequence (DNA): TGTGCCTGGAGTGTAATGGGTTACGAGCAGTACTTC. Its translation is CAWSVMGYEQYF.